The entry below describes one T cell receptor beta chain. Its antigen has not been determined. Base qualities are not recorded, but no much larger clone differs from it by a single base. This specimen comes from a study of OX40 agonist ivuxolimab in advanced cancers. Notes on the research overall: The costimulatory receptor OX40 (CD134) was targeted by ivuxolimab, a fully human IgG2 agonistic monoclonal antibody. Intravenous ivuxolimab was administered to patients every 2 weeks at six dose levels: 0.01, 0.1, 0.3, 1.5, 3 and 10 mg/kg. Of the approximately 53 patients in dose escalation, approximately 20 had hepatocellular carcinoma, roughly 15 had melanoma, 9 had renal cell carcinoma and 9 had head and neck cancer. A male proportion of roughly 80% and a mean age of about 60 years, ranging from 23 to 79, were recorded for the dose-escalation cohort. Prior anti-PD-1, anti-PD-L1 or anti-CTLA-4 therapy was permitted, and checkpoint inhibitors had been received by roughly two fifths of dose-escalation patients. Three dose-escalation patients achieved partial responses, one with hepatocellular carcinoma and two with cutaneous melanoma. Peripheral TCRbeta sequencing was intended to test whether TCR sequence diversity was altered and clonal T-cell expansion was caused by ivuxolimab. The paper reports the monotherapy dose-escalation portion (N of about 50 patients) of the phase I ivuxolimab trial.

The paper as a whole reports these results and caveats: The antigen specificity of the peripheral T cells that underwent clonal expansion was not determined. At doses of 0.1 to 3.0 mg/kg, clonal expansion of both CD4+ and CD8+ blood T cells was observed from baseline to week 6. Partial responders in the 0.1-3.0 mg/kg groups had among the lowest normalized peripheral clonal expansion, especially among CD8+ T cells. Low levels of normalized T-cell clonal expansion were also seen in some nonresponding patients. After ivuxolimab, expanded clones were on average more numerous among CD8+ T cells than among CD4+ T cells.

Patients with autoimmune disease history or receiving systemic immunosuppression were excluded from the trial. Peripheral blood for TCR sequencing was collected from all dose cohorts at baseline, on cycle 4 day 1, and on cycle 7 day 1. The samples were taken from a phase I, first-in-human, multicenter, open-label dose-escalation trial of ivuxolimab. The trial enrolled adults with locally advanced or metastatic head and neck squamous cell, hepatocellular, melanoma or renal cell carcinoma. CD4+ and CD8+ T cells were sorted separately from peripheral blood before TCR sequencing. For sequencing of the TCRbeta CDR3 region, genomic DNA was extracted from the sorted cells. The immunoSEQ Assay was used for sequencing of TCRbeta CDR3 regions. The clones in this table, taken by TCRdb from immuneACCESS, are in-frame only. Not every clone is retained; where verified, under half of the shortfall comes from an unresolved V gene, and the cause of the rest is unknown. This sample has about 95,000 clones in its table, and 89% of those were observed once. The leading ten clones occupy under 0.35% of the sample.

The sample in question was CD4+ or CD8+ T cells sorted from blood, obtained in a trial of the OX40 agonist ivuxolimab. The receptor was derived from an adult with an advanced solid tumor such as melanoma, head and neck, liver or kidney cancer.

The sequence in DNA is TGCGCCAGCAGCCGCCGACTAGGGAACGAGCAGTACTTC. Its translation is CASSRRLGNEQYF. The rearrangement combines TRBV4-3 with TRBJ2-7; TRBD2 might be the D gene, on 6 matching bases. Via the germline V gene, CDR1 is LGHNA and CDR2 YSLEER. The V end loses 4 bases and the J end loses 5 bases, and a stretch of 12 bases separates them. Reading from cysteine to phenylalanine, the CDR3 counts 13 amino acids. Only the CDR3 part of the read is kept: 39 bases, read in frame from the first base.